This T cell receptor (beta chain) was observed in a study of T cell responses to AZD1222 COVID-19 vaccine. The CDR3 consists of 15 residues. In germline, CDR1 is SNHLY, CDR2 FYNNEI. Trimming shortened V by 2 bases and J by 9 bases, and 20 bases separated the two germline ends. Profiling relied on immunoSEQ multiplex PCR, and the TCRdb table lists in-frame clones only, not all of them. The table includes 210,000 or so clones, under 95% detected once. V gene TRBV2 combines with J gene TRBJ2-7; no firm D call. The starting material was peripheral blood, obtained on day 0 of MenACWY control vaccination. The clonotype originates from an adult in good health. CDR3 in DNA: TGTGCCAGCAGTGAAAGCTGGCAGCTTTCGGGTGCGCAGTACTTC. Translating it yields CASSESWQLSGAQYF.